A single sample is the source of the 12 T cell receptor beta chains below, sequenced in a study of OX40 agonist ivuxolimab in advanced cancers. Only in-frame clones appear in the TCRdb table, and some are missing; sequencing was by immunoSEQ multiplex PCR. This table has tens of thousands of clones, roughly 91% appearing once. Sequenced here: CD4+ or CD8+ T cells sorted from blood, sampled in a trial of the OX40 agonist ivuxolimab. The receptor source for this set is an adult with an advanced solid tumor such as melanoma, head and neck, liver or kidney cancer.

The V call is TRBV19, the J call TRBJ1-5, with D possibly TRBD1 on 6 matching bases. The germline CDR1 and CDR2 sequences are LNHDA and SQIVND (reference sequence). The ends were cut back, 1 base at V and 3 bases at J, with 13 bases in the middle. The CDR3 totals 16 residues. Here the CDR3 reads CASSIGGAATNQPQHF. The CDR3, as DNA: TGTGCCAGTAGTATAGGGGGGGCAGCTACCAATCAGCCCCAGCATTTT.

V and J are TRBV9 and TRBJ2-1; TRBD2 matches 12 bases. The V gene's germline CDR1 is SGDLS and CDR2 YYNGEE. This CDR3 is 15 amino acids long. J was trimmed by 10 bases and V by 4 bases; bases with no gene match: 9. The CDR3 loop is CASSKMTSGSDEQFF. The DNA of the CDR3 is TGTGCCAGCAGCAAAATGACTAGCGGGAGTGACGAGCAGTTCTTC. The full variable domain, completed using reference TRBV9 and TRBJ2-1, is DSGVTQTPKHLITATGQRVTLRCSPRSGDLSVYWYQQSLDQGLQFLIQYYNGEERAKGNILERFSAQQFPDLHSELNLSSLELGDSALYFCASSKMTSGSDEQFFGPGTRLTVL.

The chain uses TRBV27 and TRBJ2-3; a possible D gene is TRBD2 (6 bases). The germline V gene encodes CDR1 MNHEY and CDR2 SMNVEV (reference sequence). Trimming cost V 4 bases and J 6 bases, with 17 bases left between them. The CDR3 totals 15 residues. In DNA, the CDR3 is TGTGCCAGCAGTTCCCTGACTAGATGGGGGGATACGCAGTATTTT. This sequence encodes CASSSLTRWGDTQYF.

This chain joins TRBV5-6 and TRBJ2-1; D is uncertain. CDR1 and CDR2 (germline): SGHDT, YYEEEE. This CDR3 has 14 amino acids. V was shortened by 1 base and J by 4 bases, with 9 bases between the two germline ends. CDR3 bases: TGTGCCAGCAGCTTGTCCTTGGCTTACAATGAGCAGTTCTTC. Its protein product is CASSLSLAYNEQFF.

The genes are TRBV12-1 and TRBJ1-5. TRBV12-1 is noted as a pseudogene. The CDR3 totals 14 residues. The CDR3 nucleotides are TGTGCCAGCAGCTTTAGGGTTAGCAATCAGCCCCAGCATTTT. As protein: CASSFRVSNQPQHF.

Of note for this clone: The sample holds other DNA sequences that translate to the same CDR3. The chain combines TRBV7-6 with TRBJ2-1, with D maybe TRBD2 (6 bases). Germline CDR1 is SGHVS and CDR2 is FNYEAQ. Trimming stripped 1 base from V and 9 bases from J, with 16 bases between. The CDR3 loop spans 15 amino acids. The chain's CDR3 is CASSLGSGGAGEQFF. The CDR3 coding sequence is TGTGCCAGCAGCTTAGGCAGCGGAGGGGCCGGTGAGCAGTTCTTC.

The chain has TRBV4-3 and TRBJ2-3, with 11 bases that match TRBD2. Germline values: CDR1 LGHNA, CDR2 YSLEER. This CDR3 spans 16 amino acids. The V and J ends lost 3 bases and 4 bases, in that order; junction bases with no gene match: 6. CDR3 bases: TGCGCCAGCAGCCACAGTAGCGGGGGGGCTTCAGATACGCAGTATTTT. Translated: CASSHSSGGASDTQYF.

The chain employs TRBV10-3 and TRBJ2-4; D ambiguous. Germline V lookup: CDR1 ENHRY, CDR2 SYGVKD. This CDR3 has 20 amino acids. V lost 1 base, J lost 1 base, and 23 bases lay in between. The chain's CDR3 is CAISEFWISHGRWAKNIQYF. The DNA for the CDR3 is TGTGCCATCAGTGAGTTTTGGATCTCCCATGGTAGGTGGGCCAAAAACATTCAGTACTTC.

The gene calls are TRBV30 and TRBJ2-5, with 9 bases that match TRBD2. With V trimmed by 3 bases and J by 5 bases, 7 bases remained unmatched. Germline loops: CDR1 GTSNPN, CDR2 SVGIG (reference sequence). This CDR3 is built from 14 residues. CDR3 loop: CAWSLRAGGETQYF. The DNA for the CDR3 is TGTGCCTGGAGCCTGAGAGCGGGGGGCGAGACCCAGTACTTC.

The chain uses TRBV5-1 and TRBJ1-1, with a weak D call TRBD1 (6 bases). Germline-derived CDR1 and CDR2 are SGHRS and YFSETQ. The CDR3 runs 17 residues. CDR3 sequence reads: CAEAWGAGAQGNTEAFF. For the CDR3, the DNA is TGCGCAGAAGCTTGGGGGGCCGGGGCGCAGGGGAACACTGAAGCTTTCTTT. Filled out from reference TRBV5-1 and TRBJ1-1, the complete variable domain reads KAGVTQTPRYLIKTRGQQVTLSCSPISGHRSVSWYQQTPGQGLQFLFEYFSETQRNKGNFPGRFSGRQFSNSRSEMNVSTLELGDSALYLCAEAWGAGAQGNTEAFFGQGTRLTVV.

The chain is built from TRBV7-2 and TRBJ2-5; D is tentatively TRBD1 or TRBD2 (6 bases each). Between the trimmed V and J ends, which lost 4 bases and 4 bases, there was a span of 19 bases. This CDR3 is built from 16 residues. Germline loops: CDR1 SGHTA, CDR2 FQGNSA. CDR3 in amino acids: CASSSLIEGGRETQYF. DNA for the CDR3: TGTGCCAGCAGCTCGCTAATTGAGGGGGGCCGAGAGACCCAGTACTTC.

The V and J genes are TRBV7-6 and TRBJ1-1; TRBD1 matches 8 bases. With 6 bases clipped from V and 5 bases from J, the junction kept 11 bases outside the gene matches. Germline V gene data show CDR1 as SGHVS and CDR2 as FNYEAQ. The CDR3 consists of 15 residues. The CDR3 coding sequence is TGTGCCAGCAGGGATGCAGGGGGCTCCGGTACTGAAGCTTTCTTT. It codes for CASRDAGGSGTEAFF.